This T cell receptor beta chain stems from a study of preoperative IRX-2 immunotherapy in early breast cancer. Profiled with immunoSEQ multiplex PCR; TCRdb holds only in-frame clones, not every one. There are over 60,000 clones in the sample; roughly 94% occur only once, and 1.5% to 2% lies in the top ten. The treatment was: preoperative locoregional IRX-2 cytokine immunotherapy. Patients received preoperative, locoregional IRX-2 cytokine immunotherapy in a phase Ib study. Germline V gene data show CDR1 as MGHRA and CDR2 as YSYEKL. The CDR3 length is 17 residues. V gave up 1 base and J gave up 7 bases, with 19 bases separating them.

This TCR came from a human donor with breast cancer. This sample was gathered from a patient treated with IRX-2 immunotherapy. The V call is TRBV4-1, the J call TRBJ2-2; D not resolved. The CDR3: CASSQGISNSRDGELFF. CDR3 DNA: TGCGCCAGCAGCCAAGGAATCTCCAACAGTAGGGACGGGGAGCTGTTTTTT.